This entry lists 10 T cell receptor beta chains sequenced from one sample in a study of shared clonotypes between healthy human individuals. The assay was immunoSEQ multiplex PCR, and TCRdb's table has in-frame clones only and misses some. Of around 500,000 clones listed, roughly 77% were seen once; the top ten hold over 10%. Sequencing was done on a sample of PBMCs. The receptors shown here come from a woman aged 40 to 50 in good health. Some clones in this sample may be carry-over from other donors' samples.

This chain links TRBV19 with TRBJ1-5; D unclear. The CDR3 consists of 19 residues. The V and J ends lost 6 bases and 7 bases respectively, with 31 bases between them. Germline V CDR1 and CDR2: LNHDA, SQIVND (reference sequence). The CDR3 region is CASSPGRGPIPRSGQPQHF. Written as DNA, the CDR3 is TGTGCCAGTAGCCCAGGCCGAGGACCGATCCCGAGGTCGGGCCAGCCCCAGCATTTT.

The chain is built from TRBV18 and TRBJ1-4; D is ambiguous. The CDR3 spans 15 residues. In germline, CDR1 is KGHSH, CDR2 LQKENI. Trimming removed 0 bases at V and 8 bases at J, with 13 bases between. CDR3 loop: CASSPPGWAREKLFF. CDR3 sequence (DNA): TGTGCCAGCTCACCACCTGGTTGGGCTAGAGAAAAACTGTTTTTT.

J is TRBJ1-2 and V is TRBV7-2; D possibly corresponds to TRBD1 (6 bases). This CDR3 region has 13 residues. Germline CDR1 is SGHTA and CDR2 is FQGNSA. V dropped 4 bases and J dropped 2 bases, with 8 bases sitting between them. DNA of the CDR3: TGTGCCAGCAGCTCAACAGGGAACTATGGCTACACCTTC. As protein: CASSSTGNYGYTF.

This clone came up a few times. J is TRBJ1-4 and V is TRBV7-2, with D maybe TRBD1 (5 bases). The V gene lost 1 base and the J gene lost 10 bases, with 10 bases spanning the gap. The germline V gene has CDR1 SGHTA and CDR2 FQGNSA. The length of the CDR3 is 13 residues. CDR3 loop: CASSLVRERKLFF. In DNA, the CDR3 is TGTGCCAGCAGCTTAGTCAGGGAACGAAAACTGTTTTTT.

This sequence joins TRBV27 and TRBJ2-3; no firm D call. Germline V gene lookup returns CDR1 MNHEY and CDR2 SMNVEV (reference sequence). The CDR3 runs to 11 residues. V was shortened by 3 bases and J by 6 bases, with 4 bases between the two germline ends. CDR3 DNA: TGTGCCAGCAGTTTGGGGGATACGCAGTATTTT. Translated, it gives CASSLGDTQYF.

This chain uses TRBV10-1 with TRBJ2-5; 12 nucleotides agree with TRBD2. The CDR3 spans 16 residues. The trim removed 0 bases at V and 2 bases at J, leaving 1 base unmatched. Per the germline V gene, CDR1 is WNHNN and CDR2 is SYGVQD (reference sequence). The CDR3 loop reads CASSESLAGGQETQYF. For the CDR3, the DNA is TGCGCCAGCAGTGAGTCCCTAGCGGGAGGGCAAGAGACCCAGTACTTC.

The rearrangement joins TRBV19 to TRBJ2-2; perhaps TRBD2 as D (6 bases). The CDR3 length is 15 residues. Per germline, CDR1 LNHDA and CDR2 SQIVND (reference sequence). The V end was cut by 3 bases, the J end by 6 bases, with 14 bases between. The CDR3: CASSIGLRGSGELFF. CDR3 sequence (DNA): TGTGCCAGTAGTATCGGGTTGCGGGGCTCCGGGGAGCTGTTTTTT.

V is TRBV4-2 and J is TRBJ1-5, with a tentative D call TRBD1 (5 bases). V was trimmed by 0 bases and J by 7 bases, leaving 13 bases between them. CDR3 size: 15 residues. The germline CDR1 and CDR2 sequences are LGHNA and YNFKEQ. This CDR3 reads CASSQDWGYGQPQHF. CDR3 in DNA: TGTGCCAGCAGCCAAGATTGGGGGTACGGACAGCCCCAGCATTTT.

This clone showed up just a few times. The chain couples TRBV27 to TRBJ2-7, with 7 bases matching TRBD1. The CDR3 covers 14 residues. Trimming removed 8 bases from V and 6 bases from J; junction bases left unmatched: 13. Germline V CDR1 and CDR2: MNHEY, SMNVEV (reference sequence). This CDR3 is CASGAGTDPSEQYF. CDR3 sequence (DNA): TGTGCCAGCGGGGCCGGGACAGACCCCTCCGAGCAGTACTTC.

This CDR3 is CSVETGPRNTGELFF. DNA of the CDR3: TGCAGCGTTGAAACTGGCCCGAGGAACACCGGGGAGCTGTTTTTT. The chain couples TRBV29-1 to TRBJ2-2; D remains ambiguous. CDR1 and CDR2 from the germline V gene are SQVTM and ANQGSEA. V lost 2 bases and J lost 1, with 11 bases in between. This CDR3 spans 15 amino acids.